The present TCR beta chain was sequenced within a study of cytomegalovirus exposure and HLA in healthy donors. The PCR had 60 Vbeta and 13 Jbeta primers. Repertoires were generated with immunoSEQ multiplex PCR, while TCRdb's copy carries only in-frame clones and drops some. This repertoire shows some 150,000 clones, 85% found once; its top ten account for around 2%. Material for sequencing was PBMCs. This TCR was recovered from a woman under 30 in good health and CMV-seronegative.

CDR3 in DNA: TGTGCCAGCAGCTTGGGGCGGATGACGGAAGAGACCCAGTACTTC. Translation: CASSLGRMTEETQYF. This chain joins TRBV5-4 and TRBJ2-5; D gene ambiguous. Germline loops: CDR1 SGHNT, CDR2 YYREEE (reference sequence). The CDR3 runs 15 residues. Deletions cut 0 bases from V and 3 bases from J, with 12 bases between.